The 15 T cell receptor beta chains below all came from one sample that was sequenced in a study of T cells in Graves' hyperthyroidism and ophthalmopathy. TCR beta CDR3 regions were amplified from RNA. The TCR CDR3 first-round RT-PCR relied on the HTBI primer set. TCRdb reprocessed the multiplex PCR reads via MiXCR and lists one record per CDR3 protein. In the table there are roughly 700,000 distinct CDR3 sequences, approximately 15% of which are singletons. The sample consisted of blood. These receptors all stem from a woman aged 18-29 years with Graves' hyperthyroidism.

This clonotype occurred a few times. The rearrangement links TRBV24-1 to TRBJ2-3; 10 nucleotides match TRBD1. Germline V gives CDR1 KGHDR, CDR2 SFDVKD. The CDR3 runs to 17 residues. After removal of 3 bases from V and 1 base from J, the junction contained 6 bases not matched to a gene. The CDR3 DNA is TGTGCCACCAGTGATACCCCCGGGACAGGGGGCACAGATACGCAGTATTTT. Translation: CATSDTPGTGGTDTQYF.

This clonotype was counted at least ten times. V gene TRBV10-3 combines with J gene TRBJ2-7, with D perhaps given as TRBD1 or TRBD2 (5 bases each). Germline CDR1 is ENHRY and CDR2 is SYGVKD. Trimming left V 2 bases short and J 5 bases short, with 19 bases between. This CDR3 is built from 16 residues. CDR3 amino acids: CAISEPGRKLPDEQYF. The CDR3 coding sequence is TGTGCCATCAGTGAGCCGGGACGGAAACTCCCGGACGAGCAGTACTTC.

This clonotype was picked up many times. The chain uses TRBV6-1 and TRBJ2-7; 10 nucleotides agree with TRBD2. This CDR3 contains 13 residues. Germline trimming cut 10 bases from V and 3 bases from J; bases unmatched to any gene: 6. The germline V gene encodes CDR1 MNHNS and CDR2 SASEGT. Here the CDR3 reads CATRTSGGYEQYF. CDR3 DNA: TGTGCCACACGGACTAGCGGAGGCTACGAGCAGTACTTC.

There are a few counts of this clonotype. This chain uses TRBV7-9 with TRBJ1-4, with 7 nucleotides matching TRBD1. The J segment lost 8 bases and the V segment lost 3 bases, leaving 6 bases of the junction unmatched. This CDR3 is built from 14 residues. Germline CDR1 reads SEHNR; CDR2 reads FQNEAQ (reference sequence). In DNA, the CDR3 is TGTGCCAGCAGCTTGACAGGGCTTAGAGAAAAACTGTTTTTT. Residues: CASSLTGLREKLFF.

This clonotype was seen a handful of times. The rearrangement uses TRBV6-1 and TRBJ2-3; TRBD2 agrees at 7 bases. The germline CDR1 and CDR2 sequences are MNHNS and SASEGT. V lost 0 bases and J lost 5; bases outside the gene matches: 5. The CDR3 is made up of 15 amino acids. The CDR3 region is CASSEAGGRQDTQYF. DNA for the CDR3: TGTGCCAGCAGTGAAGCGGGAGGGCGTCAAGATACGCAGTATTTT.

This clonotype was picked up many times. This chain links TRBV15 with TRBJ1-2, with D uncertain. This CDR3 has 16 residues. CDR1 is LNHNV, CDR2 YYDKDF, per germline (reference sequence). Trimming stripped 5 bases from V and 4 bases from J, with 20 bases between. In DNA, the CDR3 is TGTGCCACCAGCCCCTACGAAGGCCGTATAAGCTATGGCTACACCTTC. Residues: CATSPYEGRISYGYTF.

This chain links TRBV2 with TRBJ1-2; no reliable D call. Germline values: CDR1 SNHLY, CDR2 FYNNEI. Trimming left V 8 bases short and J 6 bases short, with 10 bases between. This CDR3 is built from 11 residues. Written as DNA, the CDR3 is TGTGCCAGCGGGCCTTCGGATGGCTACACCTTC. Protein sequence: CASGPSDGYTF.

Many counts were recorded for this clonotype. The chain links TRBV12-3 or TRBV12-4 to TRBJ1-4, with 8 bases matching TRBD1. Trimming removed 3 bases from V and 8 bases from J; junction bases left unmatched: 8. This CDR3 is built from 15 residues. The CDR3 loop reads CASSFDRGRMEKLFF. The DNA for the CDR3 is TGTGCCAGCAGTTTTGACAGGGGCCGGATGGAAAAACTGTTTTTT.

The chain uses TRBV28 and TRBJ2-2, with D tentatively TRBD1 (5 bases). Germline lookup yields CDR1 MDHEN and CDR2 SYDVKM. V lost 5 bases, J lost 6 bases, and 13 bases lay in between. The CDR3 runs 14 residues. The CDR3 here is CASSEWTRSGELFF. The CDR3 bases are TGTGCCAGCAGTGAATGGACAAGGTCCGGGGAGCTGTTTTTT.

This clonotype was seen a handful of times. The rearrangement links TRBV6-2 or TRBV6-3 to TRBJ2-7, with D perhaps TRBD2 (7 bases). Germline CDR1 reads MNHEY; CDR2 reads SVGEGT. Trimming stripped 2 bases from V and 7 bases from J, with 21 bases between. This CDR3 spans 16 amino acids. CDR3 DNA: TGTGCCAGCAGTTACGGACGGGGGGCGACCTCGCTGGAGCAGTACTTC. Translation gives CASSYGRGATSLEQYF.

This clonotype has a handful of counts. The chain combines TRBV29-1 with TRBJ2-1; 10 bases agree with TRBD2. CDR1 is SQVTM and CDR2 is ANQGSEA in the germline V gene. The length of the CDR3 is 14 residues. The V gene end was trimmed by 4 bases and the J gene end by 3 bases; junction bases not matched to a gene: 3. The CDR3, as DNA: TGCAGCGTTGTATCTAGCGGGGGCTACAATGAGCAGTTCTTC. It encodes CSVVSSGGYNEQFF.

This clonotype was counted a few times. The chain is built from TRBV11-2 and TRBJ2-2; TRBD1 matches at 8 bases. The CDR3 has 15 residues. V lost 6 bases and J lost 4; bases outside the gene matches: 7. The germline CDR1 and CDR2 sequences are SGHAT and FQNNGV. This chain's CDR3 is CASRRRDRFTGELFF. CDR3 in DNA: TGTGCCAGCAGACGCCGGGACAGGTTCACCGGGGAGCTGTTTTTT.

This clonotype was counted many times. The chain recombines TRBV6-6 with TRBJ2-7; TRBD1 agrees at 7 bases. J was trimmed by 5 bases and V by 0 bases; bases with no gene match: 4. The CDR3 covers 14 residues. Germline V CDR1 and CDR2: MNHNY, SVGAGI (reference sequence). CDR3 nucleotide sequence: TGTGCCAGCAGTTACTCAGGGACAGAGGACGAGCAGTACTTC. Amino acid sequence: CASSYSGTEDEQYF.

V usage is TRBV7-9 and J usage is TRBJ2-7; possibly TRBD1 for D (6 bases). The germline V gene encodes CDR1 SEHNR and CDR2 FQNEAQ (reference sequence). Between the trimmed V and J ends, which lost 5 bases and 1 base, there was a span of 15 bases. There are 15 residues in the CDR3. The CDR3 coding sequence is TGTGCCAGCAGCCCCACGGGACACCCATCCTACGAGCAGTACTTC. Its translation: CASSPTGHPSYEQYF.

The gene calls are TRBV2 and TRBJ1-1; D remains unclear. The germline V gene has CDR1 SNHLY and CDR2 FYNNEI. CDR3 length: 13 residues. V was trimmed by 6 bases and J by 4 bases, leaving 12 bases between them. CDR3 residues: CASRGLIFTEAFF. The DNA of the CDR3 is TGTGCCAGCAGAGGGTTGATATTCACTGAAGCTTTCTTT.